One and the same sample provided the 22 T cell receptor beta chains below, sequenced in a study of regulatory T cells in long-lasting Graves disease. Assembly of TCR beta libraries relied on iRepertoire HTBI primers together with Arm-PCR of CDR3 regions. TCRdb re-called the multiplex PCR reads with MiXCR, one entry per CDR3 protein. The sample consists of roughly 360,000 distinct CDR3 sequences, roughly 25% of them appearing once. Indicated time point: persistent/refractory GD, antithyroid drugs over 5 years with positive TRAb. PBMC-derived RNA was used for the TCR library. This specimen was peripheral blood mononuclear cells (PBMCs), taken when the disease was refractory, from a patient treated with antithyroid drugs. Receptors were obtained from a woman aged 35 to 49 with Graves disease.

This clonotype was picked up many times. The chain joins TRBV6-5 to TRBJ2-5; the match to TRBD2 covers 8 bases. The CDR3 runs to 14 residues. Germline CDR1 MNHEY, CDR2 SVGAGI. The junction had 4 bases not matched to a gene; V was cut back by 2 bases and J by 5 bases. CDR3 protein: CASSYREGGETQYF. CDR3 DNA: TGTGCCAGCAGTTACCGGGAGGGCGGGGAGACCCAGTACTTC.

The chain couples TRBV3-1 to TRBJ2-2, with D uncertain. V shed 4 bases and J shed 5 bases, with 8 bases lying between them. Germline assignment: CDR1 LGHDT and CDR2 YNNKEL (reference sequence). This CDR3 spans 13 amino acids. The CDR3 sequence is CASSPTRTGELFF. CDR3 nucleotide sequence: TGTGCCAGCAGCCCAACCAGGACCGGGGAGCTGTTTTTT.

This rearrangement joins TRBV29-1 to TRBJ2-1; 9 nucleotides line up with TRBD2. Germline loops: CDR1 SQVTM, CDR2 ANQGSEA. The length of the CDR3 is 14 residues. V shed 3 bases, J shed 7 bases, and the junction held 7 bases outside the gene matches. CDR3 DNA sequence: TGCAGCGTTGATAGGCGGGAGGGCTTTAATGAGCAGTTCTTC. It translates to CSVDRREGFNEQFF.

The V call is TRBV12-3 or TRBV12-4, the J call TRBJ2-2, with TRBD2 matching over 12 bases. The CDR3 is 17 amino acids. Germline trimming cut 6 bases from V and 7 bases from J; bases unmatched to any gene: 12. For the CDR3, the DNA is TGTGCCAGCAGCTCCCCACTAGCGGGGGGCGGGAGCGGGGAGCTGTTTTTT. Amino acid sequence: CASSSPLAGGGSGELFF.

The J gene is TRBJ1-6, the V gene TRBV28, with 7 bases identical to TRBD1. V gave up 7 bases and J gave up 7 bases; unmatched junction bases: 10. The germline gives CDR1 MDHEN, CDR2 SYDVKM. There are 15 residues in the CDR3. For the CDR3, the DNA is TGTGCCAGCACTTCCTGGGACAGCACAAATTCACCCCTCCACTTT. Residues: CASTSWDSTNSPLHF.

V usage is TRBV6-1 and J usage is TRBJ2-1; no definite D call. CDR1 is MNHNS and CDR2 is SASEGT in the germline V gene. With 10 bases removed from V and 4 bases from J, the gap between germline ends came to 11 bases. The CDR3 is 12 amino acids. Here the CDR3 reads CATAGPYNEQFF. The CDR3 nucleotides are TGTGCCACCGCCGGACCATACAATGAGCAGTTCTTC.

This clonotype was seen many times. V gene TRBV28 combines with J gene TRBJ1-5; 8 nucleotides align to TRBD1. J was trimmed by 6 bases and V by 8 bases; bases with no gene match: 15. This CDR3 comprises 16 residues. Germline-derived CDR1 and CDR2 are MDHEN and SYDVKM. The CDR3 here is CASVSPGQGWSQPQHF. CDR3 DNA: TGTGCCAGCGTATCGCCCGGACAGGGCTGGAGTCAGCCCCAGCATTTT.

This clonotype appeared many times. This chain joins TRBV7-9 and TRBJ2-5, with D perhaps TRBD2 (5 bases). The CDR3 totals 14 residues. Per the germline V gene, CDR1 is SEHNR and CDR2 is FQNEAQ (reference sequence). The V gene lost 2 bases and the J gene lost 4 bases, with 11 bases spanning the gap. CDR3 DNA sequence: TGTGCCAGCAGCTTACGACCTGGAGGAGAGACCCAGTACTTC. It is translated as CASSLRPGGETQYF.

This clonotype has a count of ten or more. The gene calls are TRBV28 and TRBJ1-4; no clear D. Germline V gene data show CDR1 as MDHEN and CDR2 as SYDVKM. V was pared by 5 bases and J by 13 bases, with 14 bases between. The CDR3 is made up of 12 amino acids. CDR3 protein: CASSLPGRILFF. The CDR3 region has the DNA TGTGCCAGCAGTCTCCCCGGGCGTATACTGTTTTTT. Looking up the rest from reference TRBV28 and TRBJ1-4 gives the full variable domain: DVKVTQSSRYLVKRTGEKVFLECVQDMDHENMFWYRQDPGLGLRLIYFSYDVKMKEKGDIPEGYSVSREKKERFSLILESASTNQTSMYLCASSLPGRILFFGSGTQLSVL.

This clonotype was counted many times. This chain links TRBV28 with TRBJ1-1; D possibly corresponds to TRBD1 (5 bases). Germline CDR1 and CDR2: MDHEN and SYDVKM. The CDR3 spans 13 residues. The V end was cut by 4 bases, the J end by 0 bases, with 6 bases between. CDR3 DNA sequence: TGTGCCAGCAGTTGGACAATGAACACTGAAGCTTTCTTT. Amino acids: CASSWTMNTEAFF.

This rearrangement joins TRBV7-6 to TRBJ2-1; TRBD2 might be the D (6 bases). The CDR3 loop spans 20 amino acids. Germline V gene data show CDR1 as SGHVS and CDR2 as FNYEAQ. Trimming took off 5 bases at V and 0 bases at J, with 26 bases between the two ends. The CDR3 here is CASSPRGVAVLLSSYNEQFF. The CDR3 nucleotides are TGTGCCAGCAGCCCGAGGGGAGTAGCGGTCCTCCTGAGCTCCTACAATGAGCAGTTCTTC.

The rearrangement joins TRBV27 to TRBJ2-7; D is ambiguous. CDR1 and CDR2 from the germline V gene are MNHEY and SMNVEV (reference sequence). The CDR3 covers 13 residues. V lost 5 bases and J 5 bases, leaving 13 bases between the germline ends. The DNA for the CDR3 is TGTGCCAGCAGTCCCCGGACCAGCCACGAGCAGTACTTC. The encoded protein is CASSPRTSHEQYF.

This clonotype was counted at least ten times. The rearrangement links TRBV20-1 to TRBJ1-4; tentative D call: TRBD1 (5 bases). CDR3 length equals 11 residues. Germline lookup yields CDR1 DFQATT and CDR2 SNEGSKA (reference sequence). Trimming cost V 5 bases and J 8 bases, with 9 bases left between them. In DNA form, the CDR3 reads TGCAGTGCTTTTCAGGGCGAAAAACTGTTTTTT. Its translation is CSAFQGEKLFF.

This clonotype appeared many times. The gene calls are TRBV6-1 and TRBJ2-2; 9 positions agree with TRBD2. This CDR3 has 15 residues. V gave up 8 bases and J gave up 2 bases; unmatched junction bases: 6. Germline V CDR1 and CDR2: MNHNS, SASEGT. The CDR3 loop reads CASDIAGDNTGELFF. Here the CDR3 DNA reads TGTGCCAGCGACATAGCGGGAGATAACACCGGGGAGCTGTTTTTT.

This clonotype was detected ten times or more. This sequence joins TRBV7-2 and TRBJ1-2; the D is unclear. Germline values: CDR1 SGHTA, CDR2 FQGNSA. The CDR3 sequence is 15 residues long. Trimming shortened V by 5 bases and J by 2 bases, and 15 bases separated the two germline ends. The CDR3: CASSILYGQNYGYTF. The CDR3 nucleotides are TGTGCCAGCAGCATTCTGTATGGTCAAAACTATGGCTACACCTTC.

This clonotype was recorded at least ten times. J is TRBJ2-7 and V is TRBV2, with D unresolved. V lost 6 bases to trimming and J lost 3 bases, with 12 bases between them. This CDR3 has 13 amino acids. Germline-derived CDR1 and CDR2 are SNHLY and FYNNEI. The chain's CDR3 is CASRIGLDYEQYF. Here the CDR3 DNA reads TGTGCCAGCAGAATAGGATTAGACTACGAGCAGTACTTC.

Regarding this clonotype: Just one base apart from a much larger clone, this may be a read error. The genes are TRBV12-3 or TRBV12-4 and TRBJ2-1; a weak D match, TRBD1 (6 bases). The CDR3 is made up of 11 amino acids. Trimming left V 5 bases short and J 7 bases short, with 6 bases between. The CDR3 DNA is TGTGCCAGCAGTACAGGGAATGAGCAGTTCTTC. As protein: CASSTGNEQFF.

This clonotype appeared a single time. The chain couples TRBV20-1 to TRBJ2-2; D ambiguous. V was shortened by 5 bases and J by 4 bases, with 14 bases between the two germline ends. Germline lookup yields CDR1 DFQATT and CDR2 SNEGSKA (reference sequence). The length of the CDR3 is 14 residues. DNA for the CDR3: TGCAGTGCTGCGGCGTCCTGGGGCACCGGGGAGCTGTTTTTT. This codes for CSAAASWGTGELFF.

The CDR3 region is CSVVTSGGFGEQFF. CDR3 DNA: TGCAGCGTTGTGACGTCGGGAGGATTCGGTGAGCAGTTCTTC. This chain links TRBV29-1 with TRBJ2-1; 7 bases line up with TRBD2. Per germline, CDR1 SQVTM and CDR2 ANQGSEA. The ends lost 4 bases at V and 9 bases at J; junction bases unmatched: 12. The length of the CDR3 is 14 residues.

The genes are TRBV20-1 and TRBJ1-3; D may be TRBD1 (6 bases). Trimming removed 3 bases from V and 1 base from J, with 7 bases in between. This CDR3 has 13 amino acids. The germline CDR1 and CDR2 sequences are DFQATT and SNEGSKA (reference sequence). In DNA, the CDR3 is TGCAGTGCTAGTCAGGGGTCTGGAAACACCATATATTTT. Translation: CSASQGSGNTIYF.

This clonotype was counted a few times. The rearrangement uses TRBV28 and TRBJ1-4; D possibly corresponds to TRBD1 (6 bases). CDR3 length equals 14 residues. Per germline, CDR1 MDHEN and CDR2 SYDVKM. The germline V and J ends were trimmed by 1 base and 10 bases, with 13 bases remaining between them. Here the CDR3 reads CASSLSGVTGKLFF. DNA of the CDR3: TGTGCCAGCAGTTTATCAGGGGTTACTGGAAAACTGTTTTTT.

The CDR3 spells CASSQTTVYSNQPQHF. The CDR3 nucleotides read TGCGCCAGCAGCCAAACCACGGTGTATAGCAATCAGCCCCAGCATTTT. The chain is built from TRBV4-1 and TRBJ1-5; D not certain. The V end lost 2 bases, the J end lost 0 bases, and 11 bases lay between the germline ends. This CDR3 comprises 16 residues. CDR1 and CDR2 (germline): MGHRA, YSYEKL.